The clone carrying this T cell receptor beta chain was counted a few times. This sample was taken from a study of blood T cells in healthy people across ages. A second PCR, run for roughly 7 to 12 cycles, used a sample-barcoded 5' primer plus a J-beta primer mix. Unique molecular identifiers of 12 random nucleotides labeled each cDNA. TCRdb reprocessed the 5' RACE reads with MiXCR, giving one entry per CDR3 protein. Among about 1.8 million distinct CDR3 sequences, roughly 50% were seen once, and the ten largest hold 2.1%. This CDR3 has 16 amino acids. The J segment lost 0 bases and the V segment lost 7 bases, leaving 4 bases of the junction unmatched. There were at least 5.5 micrograms of total RNA extracted from every sample.

This rearrangement joins TRBV12-3 or TRBV12-4 to TRBJ2-3, with 13 positions matching TRBD2. The source of this sequence is a woman in her thirties or forties in good health. Input material: blood. In DNA, the CDR3 is TGTGCCAGCATTGGGACTAGCGGGGAAAGCACAGATACGCAGTATTTT. Translating it yields CASIGTSGESTDTQYF.